Listed below are T cell receptor beta chains from one sample, sequenced in a study of cytomegalovirus exposure and HLA in healthy donors. Measured with immunoSEQ multiplex PCR; TCRdb has only the in-frame clones, and not every one. The sample has 60,000 to 85,000 clones, around 78% seen once. Sequences were obtained from PBMCs. These receptors were obtained from a man aged 35-49 years in good health and CMV-seronegative. Each CDR3 is given with its conserved first and last residue. The order of the fields is V gene, clone size, J gene, D gene, CDR3 DNA, CDR3 protein. D genes are given only for firm matches. Size is omitted from some rows. Given values are once, few, many or a class for expanded clones.

v_gene: TRBV5-5; abundance: NA; j_gene: TRBJ1-1; d_gene: NA; CDR3nt: TGTGCCAGCAGCTTATCTAGGTTCGGGGCTGAAGCTTTCTTT; CDR3aa: CASSLSRFGAEAFF
v_gene: TRBV6-5; abundance: NA; j_gene: TRBJ2-7; d_gene: NA; CDR3nt: TGTGCCAGCAGAACAGGCAGGGTCTACGAGCAGTACTTC; CDR3aa: CASRTGRVYEQYF
v_gene: TRBV6-4; abundance: NA; j_gene: TRBJ1-5; d_gene: NA; CDR3nt: TGTGCCAGCAGCGAACAGGGTGGGACGTTTCAGCCCCAGCATTTT; CDR3aa: CASSEQGGTFQPQHF
v_gene: TRBV5-1; abundance: NA; j_gene: TRBJ2-3; d_gene: TRBD2; CDR3nt: TGCGCCAGCAGCGCGTCGGGGCGGGGGAGCACAGATACGCAGTATTTT; CDR3aa: CASSASGRGSTDTQYF
v_gene: TRBV19; abundance: NA; j_gene: TRBJ1-6; d_gene: NA; CDR3nt: TGTGCCAGTAGTATACGCTTGGGGAGCTCCTATAATTCACCCCTCCACTTT; CDR3aa: CASSIRLGSSYNSPLHF
v_gene: TRBV4-1; abundance: NA; j_gene: TRBJ1-2; d_gene: NA; CDR3nt: TGCGCCAGCAGCTCCAGACAGGACCATTCCACCAGCTACACCTTC; CDR3aa: CASSSRQDHSTSYTF
v_gene: TRBV7-2; abundance: NA; j_gene: TRBJ2-1; d_gene: NA; CDR3nt: TGTGCCAGCAGCGGTCCGGTTACTGAGCAGTTCTTC; CDR3aa: CASSGPVTEQFF
v_gene: TRBV7-3; abundance: NA; j_gene: TRBJ2-2; d_gene: TRBD1; CDR3nt: TGTGCCAGCAGCTCCGGAAGGGGGACAGTATACACCGGGGAGCTGTTTTTT; CDR3aa: CASSSGRGTVYTGELFF
v_gene: TRBV19; abundance: NA; j_gene: TRBJ1-5; d_gene: TRBD1; CDR3nt: TGTGCCAGTATTAACAGGGGCGTAGGCAATCAGCCCCAGCATTTT; CDR3aa: CASINRGVGNQPQHF
v_gene: TRBV28; abundance: NA; j_gene: TRBJ1-1; d_gene: NA; CDR3nt: TGTGCCAGCAGTTCCTTTTTGAACACTGAAGCTTTCTTT; CDR3aa: CASSSFLNTEAFF
v_gene: TRBV27; abundance: once; j_gene: TRBJ2-3; d_gene: NA; CDR3nt: TGTGCCAGCAGTTGGTGGGGCATCCAAGATACGCAGTATTTT; CDR3aa: CASSWWGIQDTQYF
v_gene: TRBV5-4; abundance: once; j_gene: TRBJ2-1; d_gene: NA; CDR3nt: TGTGCCAGCAGCTTGGGTGGTAGCTACAATGAGCAGTTCTTC; CDR3aa: CASSLGGSYNEQFF
v_gene: TRBV25-1; abundance: NA; j_gene: TRBJ1-5; d_gene: NA; CDR3nt: TGTGCCAGCAGTGAAAATACGGGTCGCAATCAGCCCCAGCATTTT; CDR3aa: CASSENTGRNQPQHF
v_gene: TRBV11-2; abundance: once; j_gene: TRBJ2-7; d_gene: TRBD1; CDR3nt: TGTGCCAGCAGCCCACGACAGGGGACCTACGAGCAGTACTTC; CDR3aa: CASSPRQGTYEQYF
v_gene: TRBV4-2; abundance: NA; j_gene: TRBJ1-4; d_gene: NA; CDR3nt: TGTGCCAGCAGCCAAGAAGGGGCTGGCCTGGAAGGTGAAAAACTGTTTTTT; CDR3aa: CASSQEGAGLEGEKLFF
v_gene: TRBV10-1; abundance: once; j_gene: TRBJ1-5; d_gene: NA; CDR3nt: TGCGCCAGTATAGAAATTAGCAATCAGCCCCAGCATTTT; CDR3aa: CASIEISNQPQHF
v_gene: TRBV2; abundance: few; j_gene: TRBJ1-2; d_gene: TRBD1; CDR3nt: TGTGCCAGCAGTTTTACCGGGACAGTAAACTATGGCTACACCTTC; CDR3aa: CASSFTGTVNYGYTF
v_gene: TRBV5-1; abundance: NA; j_gene: TRBJ2-5; d_gene: TRBD1; CDR3nt: TGCGCCAGCAGCTTAACCGGGACAGGGGAAGAGACCCAGTACTTC; CDR3aa: CASSLTGTGEETQYF
v_gene: TRBV10-3; abundance: NA; j_gene: TRBJ1-5; d_gene: TRBD1; CDR3nt: TGTGCCATCAGTGTCAGCGAGGGGGCTAACAATCAGCCCCAGCATTTT; CDR3aa: CAISVSEGANNQPQHF
v_gene: TRBV19; abundance: many; j_gene: TRBJ1-4; d_gene: NA; CDR3nt: TGTGCCAGTAGCCGAACAGTTTGGGAAAAACTGTTTTTT; CDR3aa: CASSRTVWEKLFF
v_gene: TRBV4-1; abundance: NA; j_gene: TRBJ2-7; d_gene: TRBD1; CDR3nt: TGCGCCAGCAGCCAAAGTTCCCAACACAGGGGGCCTTTCGGTTCCTACGAGCAGTACTTC; CDR3aa: CASSQSSQHRGPFGSYEQYF
v_gene: TRBV5-1; abundance: NA; j_gene: TRBJ2-5; d_gene: NA; CDR3nt: TGCGCCAGCAGCCTGGGGACACCCTCCGGACTAGAGGGAGAGACCCAGTACTTC; CDR3aa: CASSLGTPSGLEGETQYF
v_gene: TRBV5-1; abundance: NA; j_gene: TRBJ2-1; d_gene: TRBD1; CDR3nt: TGCGCCAGCAGCCCGGGACAGGGAGTAAATGAGCAGTTCTTC; CDR3aa: CASSPGQGVNEQFF
v_gene: TRBV7-2; abundance: NA; j_gene: TRBJ1-2; d_gene: TRBD1; CDR3nt: TGTGCCAGCAGAACAGGGGGAACCTTCTATGGCTACACCTTC; CDR3aa: CASRTGGTFYGYTF
v_gene: TRBV6-5; abundance: few; j_gene: TRBJ1-1; d_gene: TRBD1; CDR3nt: TGTGCCAGCAGTTACGACAGGGTTTACAGCACTGAAGCTTTCTTT; CDR3aa: CASSYDRVYSTEAFF
v_gene: TRBV7-3; abundance: NA; j_gene: TRBJ2-1; d_gene: TRBD1; CDR3nt: TGTGCCAGCAGCCAGGGGACAGCCTACAATGAGCAGTTCTTC; CDR3aa: CASSQGTAYNEQFF
v_gene: TRBV7-2; abundance: NA; j_gene: TRBJ1-1; d_gene: NA; CDR3nt: TGTGCCAGCAGCTCCAGGGGTAACGCGGACACTGAAGCTTTCTTT; CDR3aa: CASSSRGNADTEAFF
v_gene: TRBV6-5; abundance: NA; j_gene: TRBJ2-3; d_gene: TRBD2; CDR3nt: TGTGCCAGCAGTCCCGGACTAGCGGGGGGTCCTATCGAATATTTT; CDR3aa: CASSPGLAGGPIEYF
v_gene: TRBV5-1; abundance: NA; j_gene: TRBJ2-7; d_gene: TRBD1; CDR3nt: TGCGCCAGCAGCACCGGACAGGGGGTTTCCTACGAGCAGTACTTC; CDR3aa: CASSTGQGVSYEQYF
v_gene: TRBV18; abundance: few; j_gene: TRBJ1-5; d_gene: TRBD1; CDR3nt: TGTGCCAGCTCACCGGACAGGGAGTATCAGCCCCAGCATTTT; CDR3aa: CASSPDREYQPQHF
v_gene: TRBV4-1; abundance: NA; j_gene: TRBJ2-7; d_gene: TRBD1; CDR3nt: TGCGCCAGCAGCCAGAACAGGGGGCGGTACGAGCAGTACTTC; CDR3aa: CASSQNRGRYEQYF
v_gene: TRBV7-2; abundance: NA; j_gene: TRBJ1-3; d_gene: NA; CDR3nt: TGTGCCAGCAGCGGGGGGGGGCATCGCAGAAACACCATATATTTT; CDR3aa: CASSGGGHRRNTIYF
v_gene: TRBV5-8; abundance: once; j_gene: TRBJ2-4; d_gene: TRBD1; CDR3nt: TGTGCCAGCAGCTTGAGGGACAGGGTATGGGGAAACATTCAGTACTTC; CDR3aa: CASSLRDRVWGNIQYF
v_gene: TRBV5-1; abundance: NA; j_gene: TRBJ1-6; d_gene: NA; CDR3nt: TGCGCCAGCAGCTTGGCAGGCGGGGGTCGGTCACCCCTCCACTTT; CDR3aa: CASSLAGGGRSPLHF
v_gene: TRBV5-1; abundance: NA; j_gene: TRBJ1-5; d_gene: TRBD1; CDR3nt: TGCGCCAGCAGCTTGCCCAGACAGGGTGGCAATCAGCCCCAGCATTTT; CDR3aa: CASSLPRQGGNQPQHF
v_gene: TRBV6-5; abundance: NA; j_gene: TRBJ1-2; d_gene: TRBD1; CDR3nt: TGTGCCAGCAGTTACGGACAGGGAGGTCAGCCCGGTGGCTACACCTTC; CDR3aa: CASSYGQGGQPGGYTF
v_gene: TRBV6-5; abundance: NA; j_gene: TRBJ1-1; d_gene: TRBD1; CDR3nt: TGTGCCAGCAATGCCCGACAGGGGTTGACTGAAGCTTTCTTT; CDR3aa: CASNARQGLTEAFF
v_gene: TRBV20-1; abundance: NA; j_gene: TRBJ1-1; d_gene: NA; CDR3nt: TGCAGTGCTGGTCGGGGTACTGAAGCTTTCTTT; CDR3aa: CSAGRGTEAFF
v_gene: TRBV18; abundance: once; j_gene: TRBJ2-2; d_gene: TRBD1; CDR3nt: TGTGCCAGCTCCCTTGGACAGGCTGAAACCGGGGAGCTGTTTTTT; CDR3aa: CASSLGQAETGELFF
v_gene: TRBV14; abundance: NA; j_gene: TRBJ2-4; d_gene: NA; CDR3nt: TGTGCCAGCAGCCAAGGTAGAGGGAGGAGGTACATTCAGTACTTC; CDR3aa: CASSQGRGRRYIQYF
v_gene: TRBV5-1; abundance: medium-sized; j_gene: TRBJ2-7; d_gene: TRBD1; CDR3nt: TGCGCCAGCAGCTTCGGGACAGAACCTTACGAGCAGTACTTC; CDR3aa: CASSFGTEPYEQYF
v_gene: TRBV4-2; abundance: NA; j_gene: TRBJ2-4; d_gene: NA; CDR3nt: TGTGCCAGCAGCCAACCAGGGGAAATAAAAAACATTCAGTACTTC; CDR3aa: CASSQPGEIKNIQYF
v_gene: TRBV6-4; abundance: NA; j_gene: TRBJ1-6; d_gene: TRBD1; CDR3nt: TGTGCCAGCAGTGACTCGACAGGGGGCTCACCCCTCCACTTT; CDR3aa: CASSDSTGGSPLHF
v_gene: TRBV7-7; abundance: NA; j_gene: TRBJ2-5; d_gene: TRBD1; CDR3nt: TGTGCTAGCAGCTTGGACAGGGGGACGAGGGAGACCCAGTACTTC; CDR3aa: CASSLDRGTRETQYF
v_gene: TRBV28; abundance: NA; j_gene: TRBJ2-2; d_gene: TRBD1; CDR3nt: TGTGCCAGCGGCACAGGGGGCCTGAACACCGGGGAGCTGTTTTTT; CDR3aa: CASGTGGLNTGELFF